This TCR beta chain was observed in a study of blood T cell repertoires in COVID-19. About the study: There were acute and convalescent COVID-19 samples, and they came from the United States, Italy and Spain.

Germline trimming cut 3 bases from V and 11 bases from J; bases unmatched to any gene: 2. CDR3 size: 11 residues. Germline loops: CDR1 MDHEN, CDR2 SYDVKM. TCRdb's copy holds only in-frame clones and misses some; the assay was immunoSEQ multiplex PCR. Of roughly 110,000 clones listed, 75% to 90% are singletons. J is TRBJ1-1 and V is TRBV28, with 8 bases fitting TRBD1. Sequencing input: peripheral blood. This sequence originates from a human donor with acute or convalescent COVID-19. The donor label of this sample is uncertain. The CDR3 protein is CASSFRGRAFF. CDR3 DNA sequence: TGTGCCAGCAGTTTCAGGGGGCGGGCTTTCTTT.